This T cell receptor beta chain was retrieved from a study of CD8+CD57+ T cells in acquired aplastic anemia (dated by TCRdb to between 2018 and 2020). For the wider study: Extracted DNA from sorted CD4+ and CD8+ cells averaged around 3.4 ug, ranging from about 0.18 to 27.4 ug. CD8+CD57+ expansion was defined as a frequency above the mean frequency observed in healthy subjects.

With respect to this clonotype: What this receptor recognizes is not known. This CDR3 fails to terminate in the conserved phenylalanine or tryptophan, so it likely reflects a read error. It is unclear where the CDR3 begins or ends on the DNA, so no DNA is shown, and the CDR3 is as TCRdb lists it.

Based on the germline V gene, the CDR1 and CDR2 sequences are SGDLS and YYNGEE. The CDR3 is 13 amino acids long, termini counted. Flow cytometry had shown CD8+CD57+ cell expansion in the patients selected for sequencing. Every patient had severe acquired aplastic anemia, diagnosed using the International Study of Aplastic Anemia and Agranulocytosis and Camitta criteria. No therapy had been received by the patients at the time of blood sampling. In this study, sorted CD4+ and CD8+ T cells from the blood of healthy subjects and of severe aplastic anemia patients had their TCR repertoires deep-sequenced. Patients were enrolled under clinicaltrials.gov protocols 00001620, 01623167, 00001397, 00071045, 00081523 and 00961064 in the USA. Ficoll-Paque density gradient centrifugation was used to isolate peripheral blood mononuclear cells. Before DNA was extracted, CD4+ and CD8+ T cells were sorted using either FACS or magnetic beads.

Profiling of TCR beta VDJ combinations and CDR3 sequences used genomic DNA as the template. An Illumina HiSeq 2000 was used for TCR repertoire sequencing. The source study handled its data this way. Repertoires were assessed using TRBV/TRBJ rearrangement plots, CDR3 size and DJ length profiles, and Simpson's diversity index. The immunodominant clone was defined as the most abundant DNA sequence in deep sequencing data. CDR3 amino acid sequences were screened for sharing across subjects and compared with published repertoires and the VDJdb database. Clones were called with MiXCR by TCRdb after fastp trimmed the public reads at Q25, and only in-frame beta chains were retained. Rows are combined by CDR3 protein, so each entry shows the most common genes and DNA. The V and J calls were not made by the authors but by TCRdb's processing. This sample is represented by approximately 250,000 distinct CDR3 sequences; 65% to 90% of them were singletons. The leading ten clones occupy approximately 40% of the sample.

Beyond this particular receptor, the publication reports: Between patients and healthy controls, no significant difference in CD8+ Simpson's diversity was found (P=0.060). Approximately 31 CD8+ CDR3 sequences were found in both patients and controls but appeared to be highly expressed in patients and within the immunodominant clones of the patients.

The specimen was sorted CD4+, CD8+, or CD8+CD57+ T cells (not recorded which) from PBMCs. The chain employs TRBV9 and TRBJ2-3; the listed D gene, TRBD1, was not tested against the DNA. This TCR derives from a human donor with aplastic anemia. The CDR3 region: CASGGAGTNQYFV.